This TCR beta chain originates from a study of persistence of HIV-infected CD4 T cells. Sequencing used immunoSEQ version 4 in survey mode. Each sample used up to 1 ug genomic DNA diluted to roughly 10 ng/uL. The repertoire was sequenced with immunoSEQ multiplex PCR; TCRdb's copy has only in-frame clones and lacks some. The sample has under 50,000 clones; about nine tenths are singletons. Germline V CDR1 and CDR2: SGHDT, YYEEEE. The V gene lost 0 bases and the J gene lost 1 base, with 11 bases spanning the gap. CDR3 length: 15 amino acids. This nonspecific control used anti-CD3/anti-CD28 bead stimulation of CD4+ T cells. CD4+ T cells upregulating both CD40 ligand and CD69 were sorted as responding cells. As to this clone: Its matching antigen is unknown.

Sequencing used CD4+ T cells sorted from PBMCs after roughly 18-hour stimulation, obtained from a patient who received antiretroviral therapy. The clonotype originates from an adult woman with HIV who was CMV-seropositive. The J gene is TRBJ2-7, the V gene TRBV5-6; possibly TRBD1 or TRBD2 for D (5 bases each). The CDR3 is CASSLEGDLSYEQYF. The CDR3, as DNA: TGTGCCAGCAGCTTGGAAGGGGACCTTTCCTACGAGCAGTACTTC.